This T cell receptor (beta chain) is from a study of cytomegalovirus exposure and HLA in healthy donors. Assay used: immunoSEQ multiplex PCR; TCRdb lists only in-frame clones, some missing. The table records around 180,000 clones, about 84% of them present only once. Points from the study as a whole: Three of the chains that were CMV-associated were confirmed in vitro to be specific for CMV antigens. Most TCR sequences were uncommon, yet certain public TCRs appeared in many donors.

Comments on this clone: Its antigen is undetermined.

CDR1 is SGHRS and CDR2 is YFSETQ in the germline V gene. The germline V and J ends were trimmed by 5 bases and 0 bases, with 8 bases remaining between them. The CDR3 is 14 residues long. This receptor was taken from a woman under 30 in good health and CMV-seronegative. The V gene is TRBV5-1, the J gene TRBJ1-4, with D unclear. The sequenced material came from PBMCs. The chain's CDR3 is CASRPGSTNEKLFF. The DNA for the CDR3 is TGCGCCAGCAGGCCAGGTTCAACTAATGAAAAACTGTTTTTT.